Each of the 4 T cell receptor beta chains below was sequenced from the same sample in a study of T cell repertoires in ileal Crohn's disease. Time point: neoterminal ileum biopsy at postoperative endoscopy, about 6 months after surgery. This table comes from immunoSEQ multiplex PCR, and its TCRdb copy is limited to in-frame clones, with some not included. The table records roughly 60,000 clones, around nine tenths of them present only once. The source material was ileal tissue. Receptor source: an adult with Crohn's disease.

For the CDR3, the DNA is TGTGCCAGCAGGTACATCGGGGCTAGCGGGAGTCACGAGCAGTACTTC. Translating gives CASRYIGASGSHEQYF. The chain couples TRBV27 to TRBJ2-7; 10 bases are a match to TRBD2. CDR3 length equals 16 residues. Germline V gives CDR1 MNHEY, CDR2 SMNVEV (reference sequence). V was clipped by 6 bases and J by 5 bases; unmatched bases: 13.

The chain uses TRBV19 and TRBJ2-6; D might be TRBD2 (5 bases). Per germline, CDR1 LNHDA and CDR2 SQIVND (reference sequence). This CDR3 region has 16 residues. Between the trimmed V and J ends, which lost 7 bases and 2 bases, there was a span of 15 bases. The CDR3 is CASTNPGVTGANVLTF. The CDR3 nucleotides are TGTGCCAGTACGAACCCCGGGGTCACTGGGGCCAACGTCCTGACTTTC.

This clone showed up just once. This rearrangement joins TRBV30 to TRBJ1-1; D might be TRBD1 (5 bases). Trimming shortened V by 0 bases and J by 5 bases, and 16 bases separated the two germline ends. In germline, CDR1 is GTSNPN, CDR2 SVGIG (reference sequence). This CDR3 is 15 amino acids long. CDR3 sequence: CAWSVPEGRGTEAFF. In DNA, the CDR3 is TGTGCCTGGAGTGTACCGGAGGGGCGAGGGACTGAAGCTTTCTTT.

CDR3 nucleotide sequence: TGTGCCAGCAGCGTAAAGGACACATCTAATGAAAAACTGTTTTTT. Translation: CASSVKDTSNEKLFF. V usage is TRBV9 and J usage is TRBJ1-4; D is possibly TRBD1 (5 bases). Germline V gene lookup returns CDR1 SGDLS and CDR2 YYNGEE. V gave up 1 base and J gave up 3 bases, with 10 bases separating them. The CDR3 consists of 15 residues.